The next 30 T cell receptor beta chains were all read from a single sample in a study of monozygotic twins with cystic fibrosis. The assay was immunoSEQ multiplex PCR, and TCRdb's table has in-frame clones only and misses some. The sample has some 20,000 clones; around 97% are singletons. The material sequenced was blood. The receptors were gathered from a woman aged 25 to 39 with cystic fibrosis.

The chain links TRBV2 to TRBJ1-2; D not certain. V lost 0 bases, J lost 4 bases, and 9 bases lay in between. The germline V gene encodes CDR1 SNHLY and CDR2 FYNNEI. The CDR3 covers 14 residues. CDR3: CASSEALDSYGYTF. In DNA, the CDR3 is TGTGCCAGCAGTGAAGCGCTAGATTCCTATGGCTACACCTTC.

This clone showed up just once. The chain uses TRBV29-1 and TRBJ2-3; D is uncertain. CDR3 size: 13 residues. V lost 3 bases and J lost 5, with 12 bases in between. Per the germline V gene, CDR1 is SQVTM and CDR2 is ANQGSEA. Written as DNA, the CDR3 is TGCAGCGTTGAGGTCAACTGGGGAGATACGCAGTATTTT. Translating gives CSVEVNWGDTQYF.

The CDR3 DNA reads as TGCGCCAGCAGCCGGGACCTCAATCAGCCCCAGCATTTT. Amino acid sequence: CASSRDLNQPQHF. The rearrangement joins TRBV4-3 to TRBJ1-5; a possible D gene is TRBD1 (5 bases). Germline values: CDR1 LGHNA, CDR2 YSLEER. The V and J ends lost 4 bases and 3 bases respectively, with 7 bases between them. The CDR3 is made up of 13 amino acids.

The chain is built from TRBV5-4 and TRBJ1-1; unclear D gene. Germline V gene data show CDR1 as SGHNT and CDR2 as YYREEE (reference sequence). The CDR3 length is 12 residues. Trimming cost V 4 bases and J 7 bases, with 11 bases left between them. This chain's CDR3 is CASSPGRYEAFF. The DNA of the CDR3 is TGTGCCAGCAGCCCGGGCCGATATGAAGCTTTCTTT.

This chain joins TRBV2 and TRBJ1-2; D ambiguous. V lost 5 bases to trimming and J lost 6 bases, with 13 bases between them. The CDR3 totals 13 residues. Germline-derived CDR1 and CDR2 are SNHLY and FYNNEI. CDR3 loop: CASSLEQSNGYTF. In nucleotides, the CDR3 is TGTGCCAGCAGTCTTGAACAATCCAATGGCTACACCTTC.

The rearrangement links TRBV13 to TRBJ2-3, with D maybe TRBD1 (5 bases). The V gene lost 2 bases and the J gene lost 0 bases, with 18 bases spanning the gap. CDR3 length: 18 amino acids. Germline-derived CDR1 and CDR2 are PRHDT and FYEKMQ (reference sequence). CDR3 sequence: CASSLSFKGIRSTDTQYF. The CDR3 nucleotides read TGTGCCAGCAGCTTATCTTTTAAGGGGATCCGTAGCACAGATACGCAGTATTTT.

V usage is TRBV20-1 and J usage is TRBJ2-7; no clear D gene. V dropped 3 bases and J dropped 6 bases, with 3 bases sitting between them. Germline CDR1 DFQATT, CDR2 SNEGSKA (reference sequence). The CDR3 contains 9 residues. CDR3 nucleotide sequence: TGCAGTGCTAGCGGCGAGCAGTACTTC. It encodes CSASGEQYF.

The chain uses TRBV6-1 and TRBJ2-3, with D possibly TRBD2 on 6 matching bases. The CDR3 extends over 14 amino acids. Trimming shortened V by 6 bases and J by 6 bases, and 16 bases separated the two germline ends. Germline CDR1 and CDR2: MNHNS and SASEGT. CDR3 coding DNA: TGTGCCAGCAGGTTGGGAGGACCCGGCGATACGCAGTATTTT. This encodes CASRLGGPGDTQYF.

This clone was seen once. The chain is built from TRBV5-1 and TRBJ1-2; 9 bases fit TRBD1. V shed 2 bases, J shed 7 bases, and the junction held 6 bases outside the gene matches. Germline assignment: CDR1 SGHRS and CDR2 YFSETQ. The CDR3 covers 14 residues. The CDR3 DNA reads TGCGCCAGCAGCTTCACCGGGACAGGGCCTGGCTACACCTTC. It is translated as CASSFTGTGPGYTF.

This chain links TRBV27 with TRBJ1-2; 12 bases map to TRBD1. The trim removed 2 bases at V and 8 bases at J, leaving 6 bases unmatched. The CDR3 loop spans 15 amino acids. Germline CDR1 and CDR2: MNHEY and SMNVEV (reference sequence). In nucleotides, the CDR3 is TGTGCCAGCAGTTTAGTGGGACAGGGGGCGCGGGGCTACACCTTC. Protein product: CASSLVGQGARGYTF.

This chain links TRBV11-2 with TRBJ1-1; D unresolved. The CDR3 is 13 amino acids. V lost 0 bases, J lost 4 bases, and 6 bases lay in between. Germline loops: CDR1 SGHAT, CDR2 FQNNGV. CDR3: CASSLERGTEAFF. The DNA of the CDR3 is TGTGCCAGCAGCTTAGAACGGGGCACTGAAGCTTTCTTT.

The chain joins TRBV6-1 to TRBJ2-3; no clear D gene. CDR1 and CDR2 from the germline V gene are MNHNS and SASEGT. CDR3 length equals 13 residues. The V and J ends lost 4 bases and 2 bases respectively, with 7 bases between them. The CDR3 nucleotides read TGTGCCAGCAGTGTGGGGTTCACAGATACGCAGTATTTT. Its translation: CASSVGFTDTQYF.

This CDR3 reads CASSITGGAAYEQYF. CDR3 in DNA: TGTGCCAGCAGCATAACAGGGGGCGCCGCCTACGAGCAGTACTTC. The rearrangement joins TRBV21-1 to TRBJ2-7; the table's D call of TRBD1 was not tested on the DNA. TRBV21-1 is given as a pseudogene. This CDR3 region has 15 residues.

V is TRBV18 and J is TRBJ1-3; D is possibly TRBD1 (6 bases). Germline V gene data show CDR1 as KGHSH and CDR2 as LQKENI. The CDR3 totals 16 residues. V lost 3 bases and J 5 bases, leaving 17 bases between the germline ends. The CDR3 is CASSPGTQGMRNTIYF. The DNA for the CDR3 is TGTGCCAGCTCACCCGGAACACAGGGAATGCGAAACACCATATATTTT.

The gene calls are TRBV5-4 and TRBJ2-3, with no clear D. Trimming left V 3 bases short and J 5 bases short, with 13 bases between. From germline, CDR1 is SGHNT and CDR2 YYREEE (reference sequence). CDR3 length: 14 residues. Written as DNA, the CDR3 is TGTGCCAGCAGCTCAGCATTTCGTATAGATACGCAGTATTTT. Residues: CASSSAFRIDTQYF.

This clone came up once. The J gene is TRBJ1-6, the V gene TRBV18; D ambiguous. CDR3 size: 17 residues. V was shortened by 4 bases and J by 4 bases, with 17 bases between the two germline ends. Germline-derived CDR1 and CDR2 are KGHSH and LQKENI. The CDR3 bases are TGTGCCAGCTCACAGTTGGAGGGATGGCCTTATAATTCACCCCTCCACTTT. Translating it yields CASSQLEGWPYNSPLHF.

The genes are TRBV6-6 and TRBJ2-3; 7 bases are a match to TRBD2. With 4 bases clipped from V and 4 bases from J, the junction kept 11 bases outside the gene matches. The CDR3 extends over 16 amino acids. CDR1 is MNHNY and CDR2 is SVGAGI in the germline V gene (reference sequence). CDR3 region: CASSSIGGGSPDTQYF. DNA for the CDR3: TGTGCCAGCAGTTCAATTGGGGGGGGGTCCCCAGATACGCAGTATTTT.

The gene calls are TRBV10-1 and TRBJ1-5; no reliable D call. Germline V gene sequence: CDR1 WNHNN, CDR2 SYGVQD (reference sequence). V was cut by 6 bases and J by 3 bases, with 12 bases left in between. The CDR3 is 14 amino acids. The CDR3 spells CASRWRNHNQPQHF. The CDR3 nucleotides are TGCGCCAGCAGGTGGAGAAATCACAATCAGCCCCAGCATTTT.

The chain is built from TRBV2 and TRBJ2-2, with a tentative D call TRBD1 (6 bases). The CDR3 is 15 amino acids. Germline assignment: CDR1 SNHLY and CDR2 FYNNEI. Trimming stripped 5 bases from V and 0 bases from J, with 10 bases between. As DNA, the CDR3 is TGTGCCAGCAGTCGAAAGGGGGCGAACACCGGGGAGCTGTTTTTT. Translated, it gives CASSRKGANTGELFF.

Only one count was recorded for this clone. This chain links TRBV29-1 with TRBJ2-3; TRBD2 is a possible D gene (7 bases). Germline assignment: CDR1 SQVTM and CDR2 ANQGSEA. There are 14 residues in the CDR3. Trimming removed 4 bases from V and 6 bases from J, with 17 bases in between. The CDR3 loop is CSVVLGGPADTQYF. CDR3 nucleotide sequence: TGCAGCGTTGTGCTGGGGGGGCCGGCGGATACGCAGTATTTT.

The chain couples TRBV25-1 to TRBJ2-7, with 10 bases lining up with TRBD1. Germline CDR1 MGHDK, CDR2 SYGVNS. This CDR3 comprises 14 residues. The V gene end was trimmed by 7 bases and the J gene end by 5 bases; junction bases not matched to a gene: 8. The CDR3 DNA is TGTGCCAGCACTCCGGGACAGGGGACCCACGAGCAGTACTTC. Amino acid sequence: CASTPGQGTHEQYF.

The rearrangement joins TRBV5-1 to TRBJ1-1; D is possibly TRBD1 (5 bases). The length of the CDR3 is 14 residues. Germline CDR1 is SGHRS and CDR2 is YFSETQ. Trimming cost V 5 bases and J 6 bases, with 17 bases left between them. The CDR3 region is CASSSGRLSAEAFF. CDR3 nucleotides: TGCGCCAGCAGTTCGGGGCGCCTGAGTGCTGAAGCTTTCTTT.

CDR3 DNA sequence: TGCAGCGTTGAAGCTGGAGTCGGCCACGAGCAGTACTTC. It is translated as CSVEAGVGHEQYF. The chain employs TRBV29-1 and TRBJ2-7; D not resolved. Between the trimmed V and J ends, which lost 1 base and 5 bases, there was a span of 12 bases. Germline values: CDR1 SQVTM, CDR2 ANQGSEA. The CDR3 is made up of 13 amino acids.

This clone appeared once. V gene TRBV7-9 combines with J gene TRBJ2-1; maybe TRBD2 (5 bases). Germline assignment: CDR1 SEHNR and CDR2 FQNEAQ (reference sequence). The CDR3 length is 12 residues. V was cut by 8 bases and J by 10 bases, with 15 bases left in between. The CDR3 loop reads CASLDSIREQFF. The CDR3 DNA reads TGTGCCAGCCTGGACTCAATCAGAGAGCAGTTCTTC.

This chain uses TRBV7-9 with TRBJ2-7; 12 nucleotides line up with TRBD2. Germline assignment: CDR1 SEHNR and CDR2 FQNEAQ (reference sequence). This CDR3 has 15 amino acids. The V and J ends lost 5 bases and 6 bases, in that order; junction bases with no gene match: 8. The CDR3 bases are TGTGCCAGCAGCCGACAAAGGACTAGCGGGGTCGAGCAGTACTTC. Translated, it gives CASSRQRTSGVEQYF.

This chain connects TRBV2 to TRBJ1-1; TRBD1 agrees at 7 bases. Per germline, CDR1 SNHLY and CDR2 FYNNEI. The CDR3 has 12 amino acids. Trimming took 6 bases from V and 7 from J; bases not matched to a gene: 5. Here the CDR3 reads CASSRDSLEAFF. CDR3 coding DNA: TGTGCCAGCAGCCGGGACAGCCTTGAAGCTTTCTTT.

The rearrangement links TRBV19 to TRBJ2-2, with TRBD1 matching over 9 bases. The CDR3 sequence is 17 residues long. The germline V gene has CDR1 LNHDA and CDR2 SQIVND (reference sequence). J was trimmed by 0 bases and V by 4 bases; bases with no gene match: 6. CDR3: CASSTAWTGANTGELFF. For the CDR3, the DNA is TGTGCCAGTAGTACTGCCTGGACAGGGGCGAACACCGGGGAGCTGTTTTTT. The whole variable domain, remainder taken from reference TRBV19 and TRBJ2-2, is DGGITQSPKYLFRKEGQNVTLSCEQNLNHDAMYWYRQDPGQGLRLIYYSQIVNDFQKGDIAEGYSVSREKKESFPLTVTSAQKNPTAFYLCASSTAWTGANTGELFFGEGSRLTVL.

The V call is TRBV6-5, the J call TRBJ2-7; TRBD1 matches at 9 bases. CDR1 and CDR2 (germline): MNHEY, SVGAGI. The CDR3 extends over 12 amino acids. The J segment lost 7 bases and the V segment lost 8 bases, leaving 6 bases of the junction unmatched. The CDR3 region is CASRTGAGEQYF. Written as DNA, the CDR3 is TGTGCCAGCCGGACAGGGGCCGGGGAGCAGTACTTC.

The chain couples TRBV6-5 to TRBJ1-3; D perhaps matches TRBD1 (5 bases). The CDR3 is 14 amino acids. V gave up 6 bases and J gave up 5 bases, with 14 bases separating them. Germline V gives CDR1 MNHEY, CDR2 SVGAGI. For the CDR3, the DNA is TGTGCCAGCAGCTTGACAGTTAACCGAAACACCATATATTTT. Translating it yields CASSLTVNRNTIYF.

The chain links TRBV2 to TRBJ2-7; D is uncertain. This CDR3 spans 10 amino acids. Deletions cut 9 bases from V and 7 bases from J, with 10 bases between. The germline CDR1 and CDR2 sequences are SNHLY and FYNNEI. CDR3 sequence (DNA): TGTGCCAGGCAAGTCGGGGAGCAGTACTTC. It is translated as CARQVGEQYF.